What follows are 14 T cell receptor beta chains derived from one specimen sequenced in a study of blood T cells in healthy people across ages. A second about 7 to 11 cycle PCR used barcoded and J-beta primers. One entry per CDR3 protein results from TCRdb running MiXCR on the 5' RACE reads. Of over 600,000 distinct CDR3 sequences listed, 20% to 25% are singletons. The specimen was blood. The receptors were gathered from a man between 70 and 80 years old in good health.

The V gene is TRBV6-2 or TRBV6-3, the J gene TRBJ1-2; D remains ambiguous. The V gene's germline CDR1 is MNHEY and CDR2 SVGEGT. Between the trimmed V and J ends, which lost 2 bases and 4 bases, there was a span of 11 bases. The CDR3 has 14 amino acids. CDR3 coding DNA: TGTGCCAGCAGTTACCAAAGACTAGTCTATGGCTACACCTTC. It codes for CASSYQRLVYGYTF.

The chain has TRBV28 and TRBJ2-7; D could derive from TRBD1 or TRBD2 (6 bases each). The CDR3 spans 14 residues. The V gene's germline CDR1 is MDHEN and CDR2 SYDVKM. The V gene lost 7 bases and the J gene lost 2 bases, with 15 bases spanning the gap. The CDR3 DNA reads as TGTGCCAGCACCGAGGGGGGCAGTACCTACGAGCAGTACTTC. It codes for CASTEGGSTYEQYF. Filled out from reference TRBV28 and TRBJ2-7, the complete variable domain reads DVKVTQSSRYLVKRTGEKVFLECVQDMDHENMFWYRQDPGLGLRLIYFSYDVKMKEKGDIPEGYSVSREKKERFSLILESASTNQTSMYLCASTEGGSTYEQYFGPGTRLTVT.

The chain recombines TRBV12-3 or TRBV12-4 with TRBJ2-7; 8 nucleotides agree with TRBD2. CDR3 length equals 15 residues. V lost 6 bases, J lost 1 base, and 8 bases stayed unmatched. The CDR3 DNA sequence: TGTGCCAGCAGCCCAACTAGCGGTCATTCCTACGAGCAGTACTTC. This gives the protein CASSPTSGHSYEQYF.

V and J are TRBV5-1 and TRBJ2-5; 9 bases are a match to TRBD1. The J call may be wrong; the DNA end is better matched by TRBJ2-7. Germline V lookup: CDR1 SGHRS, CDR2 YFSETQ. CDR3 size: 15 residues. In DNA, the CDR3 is TGCGCCAGCAAGGGGACGAGGGACAGGGACTACGAGCAGTACTTC. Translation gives CASKGTRDRDYEQYF.

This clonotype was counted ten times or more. The CDR3: CASTTGAFSETQYF. The CDR3 DNA reads TGCGCCAGCACTACAGGAGCCTTTTCGGAGACCCAGTACTTC. The rearrangement links TRBV5-1 to TRBJ2-5; a possible D gene is TRBD1 (5 bases). The V end was cut by 6 bases, the J end by 5 bases, with 17 bases between. This CDR3 contains 14 residues. Per germline, CDR1 SGHRS and CDR2 YFSETQ.

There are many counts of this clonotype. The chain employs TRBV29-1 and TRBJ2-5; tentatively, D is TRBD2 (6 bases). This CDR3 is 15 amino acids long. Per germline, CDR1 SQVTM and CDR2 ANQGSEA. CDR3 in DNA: TGCGCTACATCGCCCGGCGGGATTGCGAGAGAGACCCAGTACTTC. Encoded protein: CATSPGGIARETQYF.

The CDR3, as DNA: TGCAGCGTTGAAGACGAAAGACTAGTTGCCTACAATGAGCAGTTCTTC. Residues: CSVEDERLVAYNEQFF. This chain links TRBV29-1 with TRBJ2-1; a weak D match, TRBD2 (6 bases). V was trimmed by 0 bases and J by 2 bases, leaving 14 bases between them. This CDR3 is 16 amino acids long. CDR1 is SQVTM and CDR2 is ANQGSEA in the germline V gene.

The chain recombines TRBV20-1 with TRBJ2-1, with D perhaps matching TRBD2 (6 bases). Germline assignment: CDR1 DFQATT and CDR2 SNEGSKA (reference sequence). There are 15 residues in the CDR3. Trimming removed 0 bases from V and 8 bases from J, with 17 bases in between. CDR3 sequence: CSARDGGGGGHEQFF. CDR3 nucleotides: TGCAGTGCTAGAGACGGGGGTGGAGGAGGGCATGAGCAGTTCTTC.

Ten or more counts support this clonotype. The CDR3 spells CATQGYEQYF. The CDR3 bases are TGTGCCACACAGGGCTACGAGCAGTACTTC. This chain links TRBV28 with TRBJ2-7; D is perhaps TRBD1 (6 bases). V lost 10 bases and J lost 3, with 7 bases in between. Germline V gives CDR1 MDHEN, CDR2 SYDVKM. The CDR3 is made up of 10 amino acids.

CDR3 loop: CASSLAGLAGGYNEQFF. CDR3 sequence (DNA): TGCGCCAGCAGCTTGGCCGGACTAGCGGGAGGTTACAATGAGCAGTTCTTC. V usage is TRBV5-1 and J usage is TRBJ2-5, with 14 bases aligning to TRBD2. The last part of the DNA fits TRBJ2-1 better; the J call may be wrong. The CDR3 contains 17 residues. CDR1 is SGHRS, CDR2 YFSETQ, per germline.

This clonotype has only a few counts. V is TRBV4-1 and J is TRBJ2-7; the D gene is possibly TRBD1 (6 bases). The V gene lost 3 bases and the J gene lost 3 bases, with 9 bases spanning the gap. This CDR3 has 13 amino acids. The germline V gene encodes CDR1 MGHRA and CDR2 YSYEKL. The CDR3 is CASSHSGVYEQYF. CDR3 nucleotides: TGCGCCAGCAGCCACTCAGGGGTCTACGAGCAGTACTTC.

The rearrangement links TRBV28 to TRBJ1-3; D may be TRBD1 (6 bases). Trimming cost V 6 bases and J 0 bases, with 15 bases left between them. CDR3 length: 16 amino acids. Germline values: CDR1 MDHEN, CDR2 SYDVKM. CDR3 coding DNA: TGTGCCAGCAGCCCTGAAGACAGGCCCTCTGGAAACACCATATATTTT. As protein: CASSPEDRPSGNTIYF.

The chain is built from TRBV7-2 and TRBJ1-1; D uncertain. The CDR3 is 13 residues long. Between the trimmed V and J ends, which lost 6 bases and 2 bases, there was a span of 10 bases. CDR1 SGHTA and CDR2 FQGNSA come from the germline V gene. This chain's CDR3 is CASSRIYNTEAFF. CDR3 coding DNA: TGTGCCAGCAGTCGGATCTATAACACTGAAGCTTTCTTT. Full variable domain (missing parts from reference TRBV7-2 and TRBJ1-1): GAGVSQSPSNKVTEKGKDVELRCDPISGHTALYWYRQSLGQGLEFLIYFQGNSAPDKSGLPSDRFSAERTGGSVSTLTIQRTQQEDSAVYLCASSRIYNTEAFFGQGTRLTVV.

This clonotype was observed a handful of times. The CDR3 coding sequence is TGTGCCAGCTCACCGGGTCGCTCCCAGACCCAGTACTTC. Translation gives CASSPGRSQTQYF. The chain uses TRBV18 and TRBJ2-1; D is unresolved. The tail of the sequence fits TRBJ2-5 better, so the J call may be wrong. This CDR3 spans 13 amino acids. Germline loops: CDR1 KGHSH, CDR2 LQKENI.